The 12 T cell receptor beta chains below come from one sample, sequenced in a study of T cells in Graves' hyperthyroidism and ophthalmopathy. The CDR3 regions of TCR beta were amplified from RNA transcripts. The HTBI primer set was used in a first-round RT-PCR of the TCR CDR3. TCRdb analysed the multiplex PCR reads with MiXCR anew, one entry per CDR3 protein. Seen here are some 740,000 distinct CDR3 sequences, about 15% observed once, and the top ten hold around 9.6%. The sequencing input was blood. Source of these receptors: a woman younger than 35 with Graves' hyperthyroidism.

V usage is TRBV10-2 and J usage is TRBJ1-5; 7 nucleotides match TRBD1. After removal of 4 bases from V and 3 bases from J, the junction contained 12 bases not matched to a gene. The CDR3 has 17 amino acids. CDR1 and CDR2 (germline): WSHSY, SAAADI. CDR3 DNA: TGCGCCAGCAGTGTCGCGGGCGCAGGGGGGTACAATCAGCCCCAGCATTTT. As protein: CASSVAGAGGYNQPQHF.

This chain connects TRBV27 to TRBJ1-3; D uncertain. The CDR3 length is 14 residues. Germline CDR1 MNHEY, CDR2 SMNVEV (reference sequence). V gave up 3 bases and J gave up 4 bases, with 10 bases separating them. The CDR3 DNA is TGTGCCAGCAGTTTTCGTCCTACAGGAAACACCATATATTTT. This translates into CASSFRPTGNTIYF.

This clonotype showed up many times. This sequence joins TRBV12-3 or TRBV12-4 and TRBJ1-5; D perhaps matches TRBD1 (6 bases). The length of the CDR3 is 15 residues. Trimming left V 1 base short and J 6 bases short, with 13 bases between. This CDR3 reads CASSLGTGSGQPQHF. The CDR3 bases are TGTGCCAGCAGTTTAGGAACAGGGTCTGGTCAGCCCCAGCATTTT.

This clonotype was counted only a few times. V is TRBV9 and J is TRBJ2-1; 9 bases align to TRBD2. With 4 bases clipped from V and 5 bases from J, the junction kept 10 bases outside the gene matches. There are 16 residues in the CDR3. Germline V CDR1 and CDR2: SGDLS, YYNGEE. The CDR3 DNA reads as TGTGCCAGCAGCCCCAGACTAGCGGACCTCAACAATGAGCAGTTCTTC. Translating gives CASSPRLADLNNEQFF.

The V and J genes are TRBV7-9 and TRBJ1-2; D gene ambiguous. V gave up 2 bases and J gave up 2 bases, with 9 bases separating them. Germline V gene lookup returns CDR1 SEHNR and CDR2 FQNEAQ (reference sequence). The length of the CDR3 is 14 residues. This CDR3 reads CASSLSPENYGYTF. In DNA form, the CDR3 reads TGTGCCAGCAGCTTATCTCCAGAAAACTATGGCTACACCTTC.

This clonotype was recorded at least ten times. The rearrangement uses TRBV9 and TRBJ2-1; TRBD1 matches at 9 bases. The germline V gene encodes CDR1 SGDLS and CDR2 YYNGEE. The CDR3 is 17 amino acids. With V trimmed by 3 bases and J by 3 bases, 10 bases remained unmatched. The CDR3 here is CASSADWGQGIYNEQFF. The CDR3 DNA follows: TGTGCCAGCAGCGCCGACTGGGGACAGGGAATCTACAATGAGCAGTTCTTC.

This clonotype appeared many times. A much larger clone lies one base from this, so it may be a read error. The chain combines TRBV7-9 with TRBJ2-1; D is uncertain. The CDR3 loop spans 11 amino acids. CDR1 is SEHNR and CDR2 is FQNEAQ in the germline V gene (reference sequence). V lost 3 bases and J 5 bases, leaving 2 bases between the germline ends. The DNA of the CDR3 is TGTGCCAGCAGCTTCGACAATGAGCAGTTCTTC. Amino acids: CASSFDNEQFF.

This clonotype was recorded many times. The V and J genes are TRBV7-2 and TRBJ2-7; 7 bases align to TRBD1. The CDR3 sequence is 15 residues long. The V gene's germline CDR1 is SGHTA and CDR2 FQGNSA. With V trimmed by 6 bases and J by 0 bases, 8 bases remained unmatched. The CDR3 sequence: CASSYKQGSSYEQYF. The DNA of the CDR3 is TGTGCCAGCAGTTACAAACAGGGGAGCTCCTACGAGCAGTACTTC.

Many counts were recorded for this clonotype. CDR3 sequence: CASSLRGRENEQFF. In DNA form, the CDR3 reads TGTGCCAGCAGCCTACGAGGGCGGGAGAATGAGCAGTTCTTC. The V call is TRBV7-9, the J call TRBJ2-1, with 7 bases that match TRBD2. Per the germline V gene, CDR1 is SEHNR and CDR2 is FQNEAQ (reference sequence). J gave up 7 bases and V 5 bases, and 8 bases lay outside the gene matches. The CDR3 has 14 residues.

This clonotype was seen ten or more times. The chain is built from TRBV6-2 or TRBV6-3 and TRBJ1-5; D may be TRBD1 (6 bases). The CDR3 loop spans 14 amino acids. Germline loops: CDR1 MNHEY, CDR2 SVGEGT. V was clipped by 2 bases and J by 4 bases, with 9 bases between them. CDR3: CASSYRTANQPQHF. The CDR3 coding sequence is TGTGCCAGCAGTTACAGGACAGCTAATCAGCCCCAGCATTTT.

This clonotype was seen many times. The gene calls are TRBV7-9 and TRBJ2-5; no clear D gene. Per germline, CDR1 SEHNR and CDR2 FQNEAQ (reference sequence). The CDR3 loop spans 13 amino acids. Trimming pared 5 bases from V and 5 bases from J, leaving 12 bases between. Written as DNA, the CDR3 is TGTGCCAGCAGCCCGATAAGTCGGGAGACCCAGTACTTC. It encodes CASSPISRETQYF.

This clonotype was detected a few times. V is TRBV27 and J is TRBJ2-2, with D uncertain. V lost 2 bases and J 5 bases, leaving 12 bases between the germline ends. Germline lookup yields CDR1 MNHEY and CDR2 SMNVEV (reference sequence). The CDR3 runs to 15 residues. This CDR3 is CASSLRQIGTGELFF. Here the CDR3 DNA reads TGTGCCAGCAGTTTAAGGCAGATCGGTACCGGGGAGCTGTTTTTT.